The following is a TCR beta chain sequence with its context. The antigen remains unidentified. 60 Vbeta and 13 Jbeta primers were used in PCR. Sequencing used immunoSEQ multiplex PCR; TCRdb keeps in-frame clones, though not all of them. Among a few hundred thousand clones listed, around nine tenths were seen once. The sample is drawn from a study of cytomegalovirus exposure and HLA in healthy donors. Study-wide findings and caveats: There were several of the most significant clusters that appeared linked to common viral pathogens in a later analysis. Overall, roughly 170 TCR beta chains were annotated as cytomegalovirus-associated.

From germline, CDR1 is LNHDA and CDR2 SQIVND (reference sequence). This CDR3 region has 19 residues. V lost 5 bases and J lost 8, with 30 bases in between. The sequencing input was PBMCs. The chain couples TRBV19 to TRBJ2-2, with D maybe TRBD2 (6 bases). The source of this sequence is a woman aged 18-29 years in good health and CMV-seronegative. The CDR3 nucleotides read TGTGCCAGTAGTTTCCCCGGGACTGTCGGGCCTATTTTTTTGGGGGAGCTGTTTTTT. Residues: CASSFPGTVGPIFLGELFF.